Below, 24 T cell receptor beta chains from the same sample are listed, as sequenced in a study of cytomegalovirus exposure and HLA in healthy donors. The PCR was carried out with 60 Vbeta primers and 13 Jbeta primers. TCRdb's table, derived via immunoSEQ multiplex PCR, lists solely in-frame clones and lacks some. This repertoire shows 80,000 to 100,000 clones, just under 80% found once; its top ten account for under 8.5%. Sequencing was performed on PBMCs. These receptors all stem from a man aged 25-40 years in good health and CMV-seronegative.

The chain has TRBV19 and TRBJ2-3; 14 positions match TRBD2. Germline assignment: CDR1 LNHDA and CDR2 SQIVND (reference sequence). The J segment lost 4 bases and the V segment lost 7 bases, leaving 7 bases of the junction unmatched. The CDR3 sequence is 16 residues long. The CDR3 DNA follows: TGTGCCAGTACCACCGGGACTAGCGGGAGTCCAGATACGCAGTATTTT. Encoded protein: CASTTGTSGSPDTQYF.

The chain uses TRBV7-9 and TRBJ2-7, with TRBD2 identical over 12 bases. Germline-derived CDR1 and CDR2 are SEHNR and FQNEAQ (reference sequence). The J segment lost 7 bases and the V segment lost 5 bases, leaving 9 bases of the junction unmatched. The CDR3 runs 15 residues. CDR3 sequence reads: CASSAYRLAGEEQYF. CDR3 nucleotides: TGTGCCAGCAGCGCTTACAGACTAGCGGGAGAAGAGCAGTACTTC.

The chain recombines TRBV28 with TRBJ2-2, with D possibly matching TRBD1 (8 bases). Trimming took 7 bases from V and 4 from J, leaving 19 bases between them. CDR3 length equals 16 residues. CDR1 is MDHEN, CDR2 SYDVKM, per germline. The CDR3 protein is CASIKQGGPVTGELFF. For the CDR3, the DNA is TGTGCCAGCATTAAACAGGGGGGGCCGGTCACCGGGGAGCTGTTTTTT.

CDR3 protein: CASSQELTVDTQYF. DNA for the CDR3: TGCGCCAGCAGCCAAGAACTAACGGTCGATACGCAGTATTTT. The V gene is TRBV4-3, the J gene TRBJ2-3; D is uncertain. The V gene's germline CDR1 is LGHNA and CDR2 YSLEER. This CDR3 is built from 14 residues. V lost 0 bases to trimming and J lost 6 bases, with 10 bases between them.

The V and J genes are TRBV4-2 and TRBJ2-7, with 12 bases fitting TRBD2. The V and J ends lost 3 bases and 4 bases, in that order; junction bases with no gene match: 10. Germline lookup yields CDR1 LGHNA and CDR2 YNFKEQ. The CDR3 loop spans 17 amino acids. The CDR3 region is CASSQEELAGGPYEQYF. The DNA for the CDR3 is TGTGCCAGCAGCCAGGAAGAGCTAGCGGGGGGGCCGTACGAGCAGTACTTC.

The chain combines TRBV5-1 with TRBJ2-1; 7 nucleotides align to TRBD1. V was clipped by 4 bases and J by 4 bases; unmatched bases: 5. The CDR3 runs 14 residues. Germline V lookup: CDR1 SGHRS, CDR2 YFSETQ. The CDR3 loop reads CASSPGTVYNEQFF. The CDR3, as DNA: TGCGCCAGCAGCCCCGGGACAGTATACAATGAGCAGTTCTTC.

The CDR3 sequence: CASSDGGGFSYEQYF. CDR3 in DNA: TGTGCCAGCAGTGATGGCGGGGGCTTCTCCTACGAGCAGTACTTC. This rearrangement joins TRBV6-4 to TRBJ2-7; D is perhaps TRBD2 (7 bases). Between the trimmed V and J ends, which lost 3 bases and 0 bases, there was a span of 12 bases. The CDR3 has 15 residues. Germline CDR1 MRHNA, CDR2 SNTAGT.

This clone was recorded a few times. The V call is TRBV6-6, the J call TRBJ1-1, with TRBD1 as a possible D gene (5 bases). V dropped 2 bases and J dropped 4 bases, with 14 bases sitting between them. Germline V gene lookup returns CDR1 MNHNY and CDR2 SVGAGI (reference sequence). The CDR3 has 15 amino acids. CDR3 amino acids: CASSYRGGTITEAFF. CDR3 sequence (DNA): TGTGCCAGCAGTTACCGGGGGGGAACAATCACTGAAGCTTTCTTT.

The genes are TRBV15 and TRBJ2-3; 8 nucleotides match TRBD2. The CDR3 extends over 18 amino acids. Germline trimming cut 0 bases from V and 2 bases from J; bases unmatched to any gene: 10. The germline V gene has CDR1 LNHNV and CDR2 YYDKDF (reference sequence). The CDR3 here is CATSRDLFRGGDTDTQYF. CDR3 DNA: TGTGCCACCAGCAGAGATCTTTTTCGGGGGGGAGACACAGATACGCAGTATTTT. Combining the CDR3 with reference TRBV15 and TRBJ2-3 gives the whole variable domain DAMVIQNPRYQVTQFGKPVTLSCSQTLNHNVMYWYQQKSSQAPKLLFHYYDKDFNNEADTPDNFQSRRPNTSFCFLDIRSPGLGDTAMYLCATSRDLFRGGDTDTQYFGPGTRLTVL.

This clone was picked up one time. The V gene is TRBV5-1, the J gene TRBJ2-3; D call uncertain. There are 18 residues in the CDR3. The ends were cut back, 4 bases at V and 2 bases at J, with 23 bases in the middle. CDR1 and CDR2 from the germline V gene are SGHRS and YFSETQ. The CDR3 loop reads CASSIGSLFAASTDTQYF. CDR3 DNA: TGCGCCAGCAGCATAGGATCCCTATTTGCGGCCTCCACAGATACGCAGTATTTT.

V usage is TRBV28 and J usage is TRBJ2-7, with TRBD2 matching 13 bases. J was trimmed by 13 bases and V by 6 bases; bases with no gene match: 9. Per the germline V gene, CDR1 is MDHEN and CDR2 is SYDVKM. The CDR3 is 13 amino acids. CDR3 bases: TGTGCCAGCAGCCCAGGGACTAGCGGGGCCCAATACTTC. It translates to CASSPGTSGAQYF.

V usage is TRBV25-1 and J usage is TRBJ2-1, with 13 bases identical to TRBD2. This CDR3 has 17 residues. The ends lost 4 bases at V and 1 base at J; junction bases unmatched: 4. Germline assignment: CDR1 MGHDK and CDR2 SYGVNS. CDR3 protein: CASSGGLAGESYNEQFF. Written as DNA, the CDR3 is TGTGCCAGCAGTGGCGGACTAGCGGGAGAGTCCTACAATGAGCAGTTCTTC. Drawing the rest from reference TRBV25-1 and TRBJ2-1, the complete variable domain is EADIYQTPRYLVIGTGKKITLECSQTMGHDKMYWYQQDPGMELHLIHYSYGVNSTEKGDLSSESTVSRIRTEHFPLTLESARPSHTSQYLCASSGGLAGESYNEQFFGPGTRLTVL.

The chain couples TRBV11-2 to TRBJ1-1; no reliable D call. This CDR3 has 15 amino acids. Germline V gives CDR1 SGHAT, CDR2 FQNNGV. V was shortened by 5 bases and J by 4 bases, with 17 bases between the two germline ends. CDR3 DNA: TGTGCCAGCAGCCTACTACCGGGAGATCCCACTGAAGCTTTCTTT. Translation: CASSLLPGDPTEAFF.

CDR3 loop: CASSSNLRSGAFF. CDR3 coding DNA: TGTGCCAGCAGCTCAAACTTGCGGAGCGGAGCTTTCTTT. This rearrangement joins TRBV11-2 to TRBJ1-1, with D hard to call. V gave up 4 bases and J gave up 10 bases, with 16 bases separating them. Per germline, CDR1 SGHAT and CDR2 FQNNGV. The CDR3 has 13 residues.

The chain combines TRBV7-9 with TRBJ1-4; 8 bases match TRBD1. The CDR3 is 15 residues long. Per germline, CDR1 SEHNR and CDR2 FQNEAQ (reference sequence). J lost 8 bases, V lost 3 bases, and 8 bases had no gene match. The DNA of the CDR3 is TGTGCCAGCAGCTTCTCCGGGACAGGACCCGAAAAACTGTTTTTT. Its translation: CASSFSGTGPEKLFF.

This clone has a single count. The chain carries TRBV27 and TRBJ1-3; D is unclear. Trimming took 6 bases from V and 4 from J, leaving 19 bases between them. The CDR3 runs to 16 residues. From germline, CDR1 is MNHEY and CDR2 SMNVEV (reference sequence). In DNA form, the CDR3 reads TGTGCCAGCAGCCCAATATCAGGAAGTAGAGGAAACACCATATATTTT. This gives the protein CASSPISGSRGNTIYF.

The chain recombines TRBV10-1 with TRBJ1-1; 10 bases are shared with TRBD1. Germline CDR1 is WNHNN and CDR2 is SYGVQD (reference sequence). J lost 4 bases, V lost 3 bases, and 5 bases had no gene match. This CDR3 has 15 residues. CDR3 protein: CASSDAGQGGTEAFF. The CDR3 coding sequence is TGCGCCAGCAGTGACGCCGGACAGGGGGGCACTGAAGCTTTCTTT.

V gene TRBV7-9 combines with J gene TRBJ1-2; 7 nucleotides agree with TRBD1. J was trimmed by 4 bases and V by 5 bases; bases with no gene match: 4. The CDR3 is 13 amino acids. CDR1 and CDR2 (germline): SEHNR, FQNEAQ (reference sequence). The CDR3 here is CASSGDSPYGYTF. CDR3 in DNA: TGTGCCAGCAGCGGGGACAGCCCCTATGGCTACACCTTC.

This chain joins TRBV7-3 and TRBJ1-3; maybe TRBD1 (6 bases). V lost 5 bases to trimming and J lost 0 bases, with 14 bases between them. CDR3 length: 16 residues. The germline V gene has CDR1 SGHTA and CDR2 FQGTGA. In DNA form, the CDR3 reads TGTGCCAGCAGCGGACAGCTTGAGAGCTCTGGAAACACCATATATTTT. Translating gives CASSGQLESSGNTIYF.

J is TRBJ1-2 and V is TRBV15; 10 bases are shared with TRBD1. The length of the CDR3 is 15 residues. The junction had 2 bases not matched to a gene; V was cut back by 0 bases and J by 4 bases. Germline V lookup: CDR1 LNHNV, CDR2 YYDKDF (reference sequence). In nucleotides, the CDR3 is TGTGCCACCAGCAGAGAGGGACAGGGGTTCTATGGCTACACCTTC. Its protein is CATSREGQGFYGYTF.

This chain joins TRBV6-5 and TRBJ2-1, with D unresolved. Germline V CDR1 and CDR2: MNHEY, SVGAGI. This CDR3 has 13 amino acids. The ends were cut back, 6 bases at V and 5 bases at J, with 11 bases in the middle. The CDR3 reads CASRNPAHNEQFF. The CDR3 DNA is TGTGCCAGCAGAAACCCTGCGCACAATGAGCAGTTCTTC.

Note on this clone: The same CDR3 can be traced to other DNA sequences in this sample. The rearrangement links TRBV5-1 to TRBJ2-1; 7 nucleotides agree with TRBD1. Trimming at V came to 0 bases and at J to 5 bases, leaving 5 bases not matched to a gene. Per germline, CDR1 SGHRS and CDR2 YFSETQ. CDR3 length equals 15 residues. The DNA for the CDR3 is TGCGCCAGCAGCTTGGACAGGGGCGCTAACAATGAGCAGTTCTTC. Protein: CASSLDRGANNEQFF.

The rearrangement uses TRBV7-9 and TRBJ2-7; D remains unclear. Germline assignment: CDR1 SEHNR and CDR2 FQNEAQ (reference sequence). Trimming took 4 bases from V and 0 from J, leaving 13 bases between them. The CDR3 spans 15 residues. The DNA of the CDR3 is TGTGCCAGCAGCTCCAGACATCTTTCCTCCTACGAGCAGTACTTC. Translation: CASSSRHLSSYEQYF.

The CDR3 is CATSRDLGGNTEAFF. As DNA, the CDR3 is TGTGCCACCAGCAGAGATCTGGGGGGGAACACTGAAGCTTTCTTT. V is TRBV15 and J is TRBJ1-1; D might be TRBD1 (5 bases). The CDR3 length is 15 residues. Per germline, CDR1 LNHNV and CDR2 YYDKDF (reference sequence). The V end was cut by 0 bases, the J end by 1 base, with 9 bases between.